A selection of T cell receptor beta chains follows, all from one sample in a study of T cell responses to AZD1222 COVID-19 vaccine. The assay was immunoSEQ multiplex PCR, and TCRdb's table has in-frame clones only and misses some. The sample has 100,000 to 150,000 clones, around 85% seen once. This material consisted of peripheral blood, taken on day 0 of AZD1222 vaccination. The receptors were gathered from an adult in good health. CDR3s include the opening cysteine and the closing phenylalanine or tryptophan. Fields, in order: J gene, V gene, CDR3 protein.

TRBJ1-2 | TRBV25-1 | CASSEFGTTYGYTF
TRBJ1-1 | TRBV7-9 | CAFGENTEAFF
TRBJ2-7 | TRBV30 | CAWREERRQYF
TRBJ2-7 | TRBV11-2 | CASSPMGGRPYEQYF
TRBJ2-3 | TRBV6-1 | CASSDQTGADTQYF
TRBJ2-7 | TRBV28 | CASSSYYEQYF
TRBJ2-1 | TRBV2 | CASSERVRLSSYNEQFF
TRBJ2-7 | TRBV19 | CASSLGAGGAYEQYF
TRBJ1-3 | TRBV7-3 | CASSLEGSGNTIYF
TRBJ2-7 | TRBV7-8 | CASSSGDRGSYEQYF
TRBJ1-2 | TRBV6-2/TRBV6-3 | CASSYDAGFGYTF
TRBJ1-6 | TRBV3-1/TRBV3-2 | CASSQVGQGSPLHF
TRBJ2-1 | TRBV9 | CASSVDGGAVNEQFF
TRBJ2-2 | TRBV7-2 | CASSIAGGPTGELFF
TRBJ1-4 | TRBV28 | CASSRGGRGEKLFF
TRBJ2-2 | TRBV7-3 | CASSLLRGNTGELFF
TRBJ2-1 | TRBV7-2 | CASSRTLGYEQFF
TRBJ2-5 | TRBV2 | CASSRNGETQYF
TRBJ2-2 | TRBV24-1 | CATSDFGVTGELFF
TRBJ2-7 | TRBV25-1 | CASARAGPPYEQYF
TRBJ1-5 | TRBV28 | CASSLRGRGSQPQHF
TRBJ2-4 | TRBV28 | CASSFFDLGGAKNIQYF
TRBJ2-7 | TRBV3-1/TRBV3-2 | CASRLGQGLRVGGEQYF
TRBJ2-6 | TRBV7-9 | CASPDDLVSGANVLTF
TRBJ2-3 | TRBV5-1 | CASSQGDIDTDTQYF
TRBJ2-2 | TRBV19 | CASSIVEGANTGELFF
TRBJ1-1 | TRBV4-2 | CASSPGTGPREAFF
TRBJ1-5 | TRBV5-5 | CASSLTSGTGGSNQPQHF
TRBJ1-2 | TRBV7-2 | CASSASTGLGYTF
TRBJ1-6 | TRBV5-6 | CASSLRVGYNSPLHF
TRBJ1-2 | TRBV7-9 | CASSPVGDGYGYTF
TRBJ2-7 | TRBV10-3 | CAISRTSGDTYEQYF
TRBJ1-2 | TRBV28 | CASSLLGDSSGYTF
TRBJ2-2 | TRBV5-4 | CASSPALTGELFF
TRBJ2-2 | TRBV12-3/TRBV12-4 | CAAGAGTGELFF
TRBJ1-1 | TRBV12-3/TRBV12-4 | CASSLLETEAFF
TRBJ1-4 | TRBV6-5 | CASSYTGATNEKLFF
TRBJ1-5 | TRBV19 | CASSIGNGGLAVVWQPQHF
TRBJ1-6 | TRBV7-2 | CASSSIPSGAWSPLHF
TRBJ1-3 | TRBV5-1 | CASSAANSGNTIYF
TRBJ1-2 | TRBV5-8 | CASSLSGGEESYGYTF
TRBJ2-3 | TRBV6-5 | CASSYRDGGRDTQYF
TRBJ2-7 | TRBV12-3/TRBV12-4 | CASTLGLSYEQYF
TRBJ2-1 | TRBV7-8 | CASSRRPLEQFF
TRBJ2-1 | TRBV28 | CASSPAGTTSYNEQFF
TRBJ1-6 | TRBV7-9 | CASMGQGENSPLHF
TRBJ2-7 | TRBV12-3/TRBV12-4 | CASSRGPRYF
TRBJ1-5 | TRBV27 | CASSLTPRTGGDQPQHF
TRBJ2-1 | TRBV5-1 | CASSLLQRGHNEQFF
TRBJ2-1 | TRBV7-2 | CASRFPGGHEQFF
TRBJ2-7 | TRBV7-2 | CASSLILGGEQYF
TRBJ2-7 | TRBV5-1 | CASSLAMTGTGSYEQYF
TRBJ1-3 | TRBV5-6 | CASSLANRGVTIYF
TRBJ2-7 | TRBV11-2 | CASSFGGSAYEQYF
TRBJ1-2 | TRBV25-1 | CASSEVGQAGGYTF